The 29 T cell receptor beta chains below all came from one sample that was sequenced in a study of T cells in Graves' hyperthyroidism and ophthalmopathy. Authors of the study amplified TCR beta CDR3 regions from RNA transcripts. The TCR CDR3 first-round RT-PCR relied on the HTBI primer set. Using its own MiXCR run on the multiplex PCR reads, TCRdb lists one record per CDR3 protein. The data contain around 540,000 distinct CDR3 sequences, around 45% of them singletons. Specimen: peripheral blood or thyroid tissue (not recorded which). The receptor set was obtained from a woman younger than 35 with Graves' hyperthyroidism.

This clonotype was picked up many times. This chain joins TRBV7-9 and TRBJ1-2, with D perhaps matching TRBD1 (6 bases). Germline CDR1 reads SEHNR; CDR2 reads FQNEAQ (reference sequence). V lost 3 bases, J lost 2 bases, and 7 bases lay in between. The CDR3 contains 13 residues. The CDR3 DNA reads as TGTGCCAGCAGCTTTACAGGGAACTATGGCTACACCTTC. Protein sequence: CASSFTGNYGYTF.

The CDR3 sequence: CATSRVLGVREQYF. The CDR3 bases are TGTGCCACCAGCAGAGTTTTGGGGGTCAGGGAGCAGTACTTC. The genes are TRBV15 and TRBJ2-7; either TRBD1 or TRBD2 may supply D (5 bases each). Germline V gives CDR1 LNHNV, CDR2 YYDKDF (reference sequence). This CDR3 spans 14 amino acids. With 1 base removed from V and 7 bases from J, the gap between germline ends came to 14 bases.

The sample holds a few counts of this clonotype. The V gene is TRBV7-9, the J gene TRBJ2-7, with 10 positions matching TRBD2. V was clipped by 5 bases and J by 4 bases; unmatched bases: 5. Germline V gene sequence: CDR1 SEHNR, CDR2 FQNEAQ (reference sequence). The CDR3 loop spans 14 amino acids. Here the CDR3 DNA reads TGTGCCAGCAGCAAGGTAGCGGGAGGTTACGAGCAGTACTTC. Translating it yields CASSKVAGGYEQYF.

This clonotype was seen a few times. This chain links TRBV14 with TRBJ2-7; TRBD2 matches at 11 bases. The V gene's germline CDR1 is SGHDN and CDR2 FVKESK. Trimming removed 0 bases from V and 0 bases from J; junction bases left unmatched: 7. The CDR3 totals 18 residues. Here the CDR3 reads CASSQDGSGRAYSYEQYF. CDR3 in DNA: TGTGCCAGCAGCCAAGACGGTAGCGGGAGGGCTTACTCCTACGAGCAGTACTTC.

The chain couples TRBV24-1 to TRBJ1-5; D might be TRBD1 (6 bases). The CDR3 runs 14 residues. CDR1 is KGHDR and CDR2 is SFDVKD in the germline V gene. The V and J ends lost 6 bases and 5 bases respectively, with 13 bases between them. CDR3 sequence (DNA): TGTGCCACCAGTTCGGGGGCCCCACATCAGCCCCAGCATTTT. Translated, it gives CATSSGAPHQPQHF.

The rearrangement uses TRBV5-1 and TRBJ2-7, with D possibly TRBD2 on 6 matching bases. V was pared by 0 bases and J by 3 bases, with 16 bases between. The CDR3 is 16 residues long. The germline gives CDR1 SGHRS, CDR2 YFSETQ. CDR3 nucleotide sequence: TGCGCCAGCAGCTTGGCTTCTAGCGAGAGGGACTACGAGCAGTACTTC. The encoded protein is CASSLASSERDYEQYF.

This clonotype was recorded a few times. The rearrangement joins TRBV5-1 to TRBJ2-6, with 12 bases lining up with TRBD1. Trimming took 4 bases from V and 6 from J; bases not matched to a gene: 2. CDR1 and CDR2 (germline): SGHRS, YFSETQ. The CDR3 has 15 amino acids. CDR3 DNA: TGCGCCAGCAGCGGGGGACAGGGGGCGGCCAACGTCCTGACTTTC. As protein: CASSGGQGAANVLTF.

This chain links TRBV28 with TRBJ2-7; D tentatively fits TRBD1 or TRBD2 (5 bases each). Per germline, CDR1 MDHEN and CDR2 SYDVKM. The CDR3 has 14 amino acids. V was trimmed by 3 bases and J by 2 bases, leaving 11 bases between them. DNA for the CDR3: TGTGCCAGCAGTTTTTGGGGGAGACCCTACGAGCAGTACTTC. Translated, it gives CASSFWGRPYEQYF.

This clonotype turned up a few times. This chain joins TRBV6-1 and TRBJ1-6; no clear D. CDR1 is MNHNS, CDR2 SASEGT, per germline. The CDR3 sequence is 15 residues long. Trimming took off 6 bases at V and 7 bases at J, with 16 bases between the two ends. As DNA, the CDR3 is TGTGCCAGCAGCCTGGCCCGGAATTGGAATTCACCCCTCCACTTT. This codes for CASSLARNWNSPLHF.

This chain joins TRBV7-8 and TRBJ1-1; D not resolved. This CDR3 contains 16 residues. Germline CDR1 SGHVS, CDR2 FQNEAQ. V dropped 5 bases and J dropped 0 bases, with 16 bases sitting between them. CDR3 residues: CASSEVVVGLNTEAFF. The CDR3 DNA follows: TGTGCCAGCAGCGAGGTCGTAGTAGGCTTGAACACTGAAGCTTTCTTT.

The chain combines TRBV7-9 with TRBJ1-5, with D uncertain. The CDR3 sequence is 15 residues long. The V gene lost 5 bases and the J gene lost 0 bases, with 11 bases spanning the gap. CDR1 is SEHNR and CDR2 is FQNEAQ in the germline V gene (reference sequence). CDR3 residues: CASSTGSNSNQPQHF. Here the CDR3 DNA reads TGTGCCAGCAGCACCGGGTCGAATAGCAATCAGCCCCAGCATTTT.

This clonotype was detected only a few times. This chain uses TRBV29-1 with TRBJ2-2; tentative D call: TRBD2 (6 bases). Germline CDR1 SQVTM, CDR2 ANQGSEA. Trimming cost V 4 bases and J 3 bases, with 15 bases left between them. CDR3 size: 15 residues. The CDR3 DNA is TGCAGCGTTGTGGTCTTACTAGCAGACACCGGGGAGCTGTTTTTT. It translates to CSVVVLLADTGELFF.

This clonotype has more than one count but fewer than ten. The chain is built from TRBV25-1 and TRBJ2-5, with 8 bases lining up with TRBD2. Germline loops: CDR1 MGHDK, CDR2 SYGVNS. Losses at the gene ends were 6 bases for V and 3 bases for J; bases not matched to a gene: 12. The CDR3 sequence is 16 residues long. The DNA for the CDR3 is TGTGCCAGCAGCGAGGGACTAGATGATCCAAAAGAGACCCAGTACTTC. Translated, it gives CASSEGLDDPKETQYF.

The table lists this clonotype with many counts. V is TRBV29-1 and J is TRBJ2-6; no clear D. The germline V gene encodes CDR1 SQVTM and CDR2 ANQGSEA. V dropped 2 bases and J dropped 0 bases, with 14 bases sitting between them. The CDR3 is 17 amino acids. The CDR3 spells CSVERAVLPSGANVLTF. CDR3 bases: TGCAGCGTTGAACGGGCCGTTTTACCCTCTGGGGCCAACGTCCTGACTTTC.

The rearrangement uses TRBV4-2 and TRBJ2-7; 7 bases are shared with TRBD1. Trimming cost V 4 bases and J 7 bases; bases outside gene matches: 13. The CDR3 covers 15 residues. Germline-derived CDR1 and CDR2 are LGHNA and YNFKEQ. CDR3 amino acids: CASSPTGQDNNEQYF. In DNA, the CDR3 is TGTGCCAGCAGCCCGACCGGACAGGACAACAATGAGCAGTACTTC.

J is TRBJ1-3 and V is TRBV7-9; unclear D gene. V was trimmed by 5 bases and J by 0 bases, leaving 17 bases between them. The CDR3 is made up of 17 amino acids. Germline V lookup: CDR1 SEHNR, CDR2 FQNEAQ (reference sequence). CDR3 region: CASSISSPYLSGNTIYF. In nucleotides, the CDR3 is TGTGCCAGCAGCATTTCGTCCCCGTATCTCTCTGGAAACACCATATATTTT.

The gene calls are TRBV14 and TRBJ2-6, with unresolved D. CDR1 SGHDN and CDR2 FVKESK come from the germline V gene. Trimming took 1 base from V and 5 from J, leaving 9 bases between them. The CDR3 totals 15 residues. CDR3 loop: CASSQANSRANVLTF. As DNA, the CDR3 is TGTGCCAGCAGCCAAGCGAACAGTAGGGCCAACGTCCTGACTTTC.

The chain recombines TRBV29-1 with TRBJ2-1; D is uncertain. This CDR3 is 15 amino acids long. V lost 0 bases and J 2 bases, leaving 11 bases between the germline ends. Per germline, CDR1 SQVTM and CDR2 ANQGSEA. The CDR3 DNA reads as TGCAGCGTTGAAGATGCAGTATCCACCTACAATGAGCAGTTCTTC. It translates to CSVEDAVSTYNEQFF.

The J gene is TRBJ2-7, the V gene TRBV20-1; 8 bases line up with TRBD1. The CDR3 covers 13 residues. Trimming removed 3 bases from V and 7 bases from J; junction bases left unmatched: 8. Germline V gene sequence: CDR1 DFQATT, CDR2 SNEGSKA (reference sequence). The CDR3 here is CSASNQGAGEQYF. The DNA of the CDR3 is TGCAGTGCTAGTAATCAGGGGGCAGGGGAGCAGTACTTC.

Only a few counts were recorded for this clonotype. This chain links TRBV7-9 with TRBJ1-5; possible D gene TRBD1, 5 bases. Per germline, CDR1 SEHNR and CDR2 FQNEAQ (reference sequence). The CDR3 runs 15 residues. The V end was cut by 3 bases, the J end by 5 bases, with 14 bases between. The CDR3 DNA follows: TGTGCCAGCAGCTTTGGGGGGGGATTTGATCAGCCCCAGCATTTT. This gives the protein CASSFGGGFDQPQHF.

This clonotype occurred a few times. The chain couples TRBV29-1 to TRBJ2-5; 8 bases align to TRBD2. Germline loops: CDR1 SQVTM, CDR2 ANQGSEA. The CDR3 has 16 amino acids. The V segment lost 3 bases and the J segment 5 bases; nucleotides outside the gene matches: 14. The CDR3 spells CSVESGGGPSGETQYF. CDR3 DNA: TGCAGCGTTGAGAGCGGGGGAGGCCCTAGCGGGGAGACCCAGTACTTC.

This chain uses TRBV10-3 with TRBJ1-1; tentatively, D is TRBD1 (5 bases). V lost 5 bases and J 4 bases, leaving 17 bases between the germline ends. In germline, CDR1 is ENHRY, CDR2 SYGVKD. The CDR3 has 15 amino acids. The CDR3 reads CAISPRGGEITEAFF. The CDR3 bases are TGTGCCATCAGTCCGAGGGGAGGGGAGATCACTGAAGCTTTCTTT.

The chain combines TRBV7-2 with TRBJ2-7; 10 bases are a match to TRBD1. The CDR3 is made up of 13 amino acids. V was clipped by 7 bases and J by 9 bases; unmatched bases: 9. Germline CDR1 reads SGHTA; CDR2 reads FQGNSA. CDR3 protein: CASTKRQGARQYF. The CDR3 nucleotides read TGTGCCAGCACCAAACGACAGGGGGCTCGGCAGTACTTC.

This clonotype has more than one count but fewer than ten. The chain is built from TRBV19 and TRBJ1-2, with TRBD1 matching over 9 bases. This CDR3 region has 15 residues. Germline values: CDR1 LNHDA, CDR2 SQIVND (reference sequence). With 6 bases clipped from V and 4 bases from J, the junction kept 9 bases outside the gene matches. DNA for the CDR3: TGTGCCAGTAGAGCCTCGGGGACAGGGATCTATGGCTACACCTTC. Translated: CASRASGTGIYGYTF. Filled out from reference TRBV19 and TRBJ1-2, the complete variable domain reads DGGITQSPKYLFRKEGQNVTLSCEQNLNHDAMYWYRQDPGQGLRLIYYSQIVNDFQKGDIAEGYSVSREKKESFPLTVTSAQKNPTAFYLCASRASGTGIYGYTFGSGTRLTVV.

This clonotype was seen repeatedly, ten times or more. The junction and the germline gene differ at one end; a read error may be behind it. This chain links TRBV7-2 with TRBJ2-5; tentative D call: TRBD2 (5 bases). The germline V gene encodes CDR1 SGHTA and CDR2 FQGNSA. The CDR3 consists of 12 residues. The CDR3 sequence: CASSGVGETQYF. CDR3 bases: TGCGCCAGCAGCGGAGTGGGAGAGACCCAGTACTTC.

The rearrangement uses TRBV12-3 or TRBV12-4 and TRBJ2-3; D possibly matches TRBD1 or TRBD2 (5 bases each). This CDR3 spans 16 amino acids. CDR3 residues: CASGSPRDGSTDTQYF. CDR3 DNA sequence: TGTGCTAGTGGTTCACCACGGGACGGAAGCACAGATACGCAGTATTTT.

In the case of this clonotype: This may come from a read error, since a much larger clone is one base off. The rearrangement joins TRBV7-2 to TRBJ1-2; the D is unclear. The germline V gene encodes CDR1 SGHTA and CDR2 FQGNSA. The CDR3 sequence is 12 residues long. CDR3 amino acids: CARSLNRDGYTF. CDR3 DNA: TGTGCCCGCAGCTTGAATAGGGATGGCTACACCTTC.

The V and J genes are TRBV5-1 and TRBJ1-1; tentative D call: TRBD1 (5 bases). The V end lost 4 bases, the J end lost 4 bases, and 17 bases lay between the germline ends. Germline CDR1 reads SGHRS; CDR2 reads YFSETQ. CDR3 length equals 15 residues. The CDR3 DNA is TGCGCCAGCAGCCCTAAGGAGGGACGCGGCACTGAAGCTTTCTTT. It encodes CASSPKEGRGTEAFF.

The genes are TRBV12-3 or TRBV12-4 and TRBJ1-5, with D perhaps matching TRBD1 (6 bases). The CDR3 is 15 residues long. V lost 4 bases and J lost 3, with 13 bases in between. The DNA for the CDR3 is TGTGCCAGCAGTTACTCATGGGGGGCCAATCAGCCCCAGCATTTT. It translates to CASSYSWGANQPQHF.